Sequencing of this TCR beta chain was carried out in a study of T cell responses to AZD1222 COVID-19 vaccine. Libraries were prepared by immunoSEQ multiplex PCR; TCRdb keeps only in-frame clonotypes and omits some of them. The sample has approximately 140,000 clones, 80% to 95% seen once. Germline V CDR1 and CDR2: LNHDA, SQIVND (reference sequence). The ends were cut back, 4 bases at V and 5 bases at J, with 15 bases in the middle. CDR3 length: 15 amino acids. The rearrangement joins TRBV19 to TRBJ2-1; perhaps TRBD1 as D (6 bases). The sequence was collected from an adult who received the AZD1222 COVID-19 vaccine. The input for sequencing was peripheral blood, taken 28 days after the second AZD1222 dose. The chain's CDR3 is CASSTTGSYNNEQFF. CDR3 coding DNA: TGTGCCAGTAGTACTACAGGGTCCTACAACAATGAGCAGTTCTTC.